This T cell receptor beta chain was recovered during a study of blood T cell repertoires in COVID-19 (dated by TCRdb to 2020 to 2022). About the investigation overall: Samples covering the acute and convalescent phases of COVID-19 were provided by collaborators in the United States, Italy and Spain. The material from the prospective study consisted of cDNA or gDNA derived from T cells, B-cell-depleted T cells, or PBMCs. Subjects who had been exposed to COVID-19, were actively infected with it, or had recovered from it provided the deeply sampled blood TCRbeta repertoires that made up the dataset. The repertoires were released in a freely available public database meant as a resource for research on the immune response to SARS-CoV-2. Samples were obtained from the ongoing ImmuneRACE study (first 160 participants) and from 1,254 subjects provided by 6 global collaborators. Nearly every sample came with metadata listing a de-identified subject ID, COVID-19 status, age in years and sex. HLA class I and class II types, where available, came from metadata supplied by the sample provider rather than from assay-based typing. General findings and caveats noted by the study authors: How much clinical and demographic metadata was included differed by source and by participant, and the metadata was provided uncurated.

For this clone: Its antigen remains undetermined. No much larger clonotype is one base removed from it; base qualities were not supplied.

CDR1 and CDR2, looked up from the germline V gene, are MGHRA and YSYEKL. The CDR3 sequence holds 14 residues, the cysteine and phenylalanine included. The kept DNA is CDR3 alone, 42 bases in frame from the first base. V is cut by 2 bases and J by 3 bases, and the space between the germline ends is 11 bases. TCRbeta CDR3 regions were amplified from genomic DNA by means of the immunoSEQ Assay, a bias-controlled multiplex PCR. In the source study's methods: The number of nucleated cells in each sample was estimated by amplification of reference gene primers within the assay. Sequence reads were collapsed and filtered to measure the absolute abundance of every unique TCRbeta CDR3 rearrangement. For each sample, productive Simpson clonality was calculated by taking the square root of Simpson's diversity index across productive rearrangements. In TCRdb, the immuneACCESS table is reduced to in-frame sequences with V and J assigned. These tables do not hold every clone; where another copy was compared, an unresolved V gene accounts for under half, and the others remain unexplained. That table supplies the V and J calls and clone size; D and trimming were determined from the DNA. Recorded for this sample are about 280,000 clones; 80% to 90% of them occurred a single time. The leading ten clones occupy approximately 10% of the sample.

Samples from volunteer blood donors who had recovered from COVID-19 were contributed by a second Seattle source. Whole blood was collected in K2EDTA tubes by collaborating institutions according to the institutions' own protocols. For TCRbeta analysis, collaborator samples were shipped as frozen whole blood, as isolated PBMCs, or as DNA extracted from either sample type. This chain joins TRBV4-1 to TRBJ2-7, and possibly TRBD1, on 5 matching bases. This sequence was found in a woman between 50 and 59 years old who had recovered from COVID-19. Material for sequencing was peripheral blood. CDR3 reads: CASSQTGKNYEQYF. DNA sequence: TGCGCCAGCAGCCAAACAGGTAAAAACTACGAGCAGTACTTC.